This T cell receptor beta chain was captured by sequencing in a study of memory CD4+ T cells and cytomegalovirus serostatus. Across the study: Of the healthy Belgian adults, nine or ten were CMV seropositive and fewer than 30 seronegative. Study results and limitations: The CMV-associated TCR signature appears largely within the CD4+ memory repertoire. Each of some 67 CMV-associated TCRbeta sequences occurred in one to five individuals.

This CDR3 is built from 14 residues. V was trimmed by 1 base and J by 7 bases, leaving 14 bases between them. CDR1 is LGHNA, CDR2 YNFKEQ, per germline. Original data processing: Out-of-frame sequences were removed, leaving around 2,000,000 distinct TCRbeta sequences. Assay used: immunoSEQ multiplex PCR; TCRdb lists only in-frame clones, some missing. That table furnishes V, J and clone size, whereas the DNA furnished D and trimming. The sample carries tens of thousands of clones, approximately 84% recorded once. Single viable CD3+CD4+CD8-CD45RO+ cells were sorted as the memory CD4+ T cells. This clone occurred a few times. What it binds is not known.

V is TRBV4-2 and J is TRBJ2-7; perhaps TRBD2 as D (5 bases). The clonotype was recovered from an adult in good health and CMV-seronegative. Input material: memory CD4+ T cells from blood. The chain's CDR3 is CASSQGLGGLEQYF. The DNA of the CDR3 is TGTGCCAGCAGCCAAGGACTCGGCGGGTTGGAGCAGTACTTC.